This TCR beta chain stems from a study of shared clonotypes between healthy human individuals. Trimming shortened V by 8 bases and J by 0 bases, and 10 bases separated the two germline ends. The CDR3 extends over 14 amino acids. From germline, CDR1 is MNHEY and CDR2 SMNVEV (reference sequence). This was a deep-level run. For every subset, genomic DNA was evenly distributed across several immunoSEQ plates. Data came from immunoSEQ multiplex PCR; TCRdb stores just in-frame clones and leaves some out. Of 950,000 to 1,300,000 clones listed, more than 65% are singletons. Negatively enriched CD4+ T cells were divided by CD45RA into naive and memory.

The V call is TRBV27, the J call TRBJ1-4, with D perhaps TRBD1 (5 bases). Sequencing was performed on memory CD4+ T cells sorted from blood. Documented subset: CD45RA-negative fraction. This receptor was obtained from a man between 18 and 35 years old in good health. The CDR3 spells CASGRQSTNEKLFF. DNA of the CDR3: TGTGCCAGCGGGAGACAGTCAACTAATGAAAAACTGTTTTTT. The full variable domain, rest sourced from reference TRBV27 and TRBJ1-4, is EAQVTQNPRYLITVTGKKLTVTCSQNMNHEYMSWYRQDPGLGLRQIYYSMNVEVTDKGDVPEGYKVSRKEKRNFPLILESPSPNQTSLYFCASGRQSTNEKLFFGSGTQLSVL.